Listed below are T cell receptor beta chains from one sample, sequenced in a study of human T cells and chemical hapten exposure. TCRdb re-called the 5' RACE reads through MiXCR, storing one row per CDR3 protein. This table has under 150,000 distinct CDR3 sequences, approximately 19% appearing once. The receptors come from a human donor in good health. Each CDR3 is given with its conserved first and last residue. D genes are given only for firm matches. Only part of the rows carry a size: once, few, many, or a class if the clone is expanded.

size: few; J: TRBJ2-7; V: TRBV18; D: TRBD1; DNA: TGTGCCAGCTCACCCCTCTCACGACAGGGCCCCTACGAGCAGTACTTC; CDR3: CASSPLSRQGPYEQYF
size: .; J: TRBJ2-5; V: TRBV3-1; D: .; DNA: TGTGCCAGCAGCCAAGATGCAGAGACCCAGTACTTC; CDR3: CASSQDAETQYF
size: .; J: TRBJ1-3; V: TRBV20-1; D: TRBD1; DNA: TGCAGTGCTAGAGGCCTCACGGGACAGGCAGCCTCTGGAAACACCATATATTTT; CDR3: CSARGLTGQAASGNTIYF
size: .; J: TRBJ1-2; V: TRBV5-1; D: .; DNA: TGCGCCAGCAGCCTTGACACGGACTATGGCTACACCTTC; CDR3: CASSLDTDYGYTF
size: .; J: TRBJ1-1; V: TRBV12-5; D: .; DNA: TGTGCTAGTGCTAAGTACACTGAAGCTTTCTTT; CDR3: CASAKYTEAFF
size: few; J: TRBJ2-5; V: TRBV6-5; D: TRBD1; DNA: TGTGCCAGCAGTTACTCGACCCCGGACAGGCCCGTAGGGGAGACCCAGTACTTC; CDR3: CASSYSTPDRPVGETQYF
size: .; J: TRBJ2-1; V: TRBV3-1; D: TRBD2; DNA: TGTGCCAGCAGCCAAATGACTAGCGGGAACAATGAGCAGTTCTTC; CDR3: CASSQMTSGNNEQFF
size: few; J: TRBJ1-5; V: TRBV7-8; D: .; DNA: TGTGCCAGCAGCGTAAGCGGGACTAATCAGCCCCAGCATTTT; CDR3: CASSVSGTNQPQHF
size: once; J: TRBJ2-5; V: TRBV12-3/TRBV12-4; D: .; DNA: TGTGCCAGCAGTTCCGCCCAAGAGACCCAGTACTTC; CDR3: CASSSAQETQYF
size: .; J: TRBJ2-1; V: TRBV28; D: TRBD2; DNA: TGTGCCAGCAGCCCTCCCGGGACTAGCGGGAGGCATGAGCAGTTCTTC; CDR3: CASSPPGTSGRHEQFF
size: many; J: TRBJ2-3; V: TRBV2; D: .; DNA: TGTGCCACCCTGGGGGCGGCTAGCACAGATACGCAGTATTTT; CDR3: CATLGAASTDTQYF
size: few; J: TRBJ1-6; V: TRBV12-3/TRBV12-4; D: .; DNA: TGTGCCACCTCAGGCCGCCTACAAAATTCACCCCTCCACTTT; CDR3: CATSGRLQNSPLHF
size: .; J: TRBJ1-1; V: TRBV7-2; D: .; DNA: TGTGCCAGCAGCTTAGTAGCAGTTTCCATCACTGAAGCTTTCTTT; CDR3: CASSLVAVSITEAFF
size: .; J: TRBJ2-7; V: TRBV9; D: .; DNA: TGTGCCAGCAGCGTAGTCGCCGCCTCCTACGAGCAGTACTTC; CDR3: CASSVVAASYEQYF
size: few; J: TRBJ2-1; V: TRBV27; D: .; DNA: TGTGCCAGCAGTTTTCAAGCGGACAATGAGCAGTTCTTC; CDR3: CASSFQADNEQFF
size: few; J: TRBJ2-5; V: TRBV20-1; D: TRBD2; DNA: TGCAGTGCTAGAGAGGGGGGACTAGAAGAGACCCAGTACTTC; CDR3: CSAREGGLEETQYF
size: .; J: TRBJ2-3; V: TRBV3-1; D: .; DNA: TGTGCCAGCAGCCAAGTCGCAACCGGGACATCTTTGGATACGCAGTATTTT; CDR3: CASSQVATGTSLDTQYF
size: .; J: TRBJ2-3; V: TRBV5-1; D: .; DNA: TGCGCCAGCAGACCCAGCGGGACAAGGAGCACAGATACGAAGTATTTT; CDR3: CASRPSGTRSTDTKYF
size: few; J: TRBJ1-2; V: TRBV6-1; D: .; DNA: TGTGCCAGCACTCCCGCGGCGACTTTTTATGGCTACACCTTC; CDR3: CASTPAATFYGYTF
size: few; J: TRBJ1-4; V: TRBV5-6; D: .; DNA: TGTGCCAGCAGCTTGGAGAAGGGAATCGGTAATGAAAAACTGTTTTTT; CDR3: CASSLEKGIGNEKLFF
size: many; J: TRBJ1-5; V: TRBV11-3; D: .; DNA: TGTGCCAGCAGCTTACGCAATCAGCCCCAGCATTTT; CDR3: CASSLRNQPQHF
size: few; J: TRBJ1-5; V: TRBV4-1; D: TRBD1; DNA: TGCGCCAGCAGCACCCGGACAGGGAGAGGTCAGCCCCAGCATTTT; CDR3: CASSTRTGRGQPQHF
size: .; J: TRBJ1-3; V: TRBV3-1; D: .; DNA: TGTGCCAGCAGCCGCTCTGGAAACACCATATATTTT; CDR3: CASSRSGNTIYF
size: .; J: TRBJ2-7; V: TRBV29-1; D: .; DNA: TGCAGCGTTGTCGTGGGTACCTACGAGCAGTACTTC; CDR3: CSVVVGTYEQYF
size: few; J: TRBJ2-3; V: TRBV24-1; D: .; DNA: TGTGCCACCAGTGATTTGAACAAGCCAACAGATACGCAGTATTTT; CDR3: CATSDLNKPTDTQYF
size: .; J: TRBJ1-5; V: TRBV9; D: TRBD1; DNA: TGTGCCAGCAGCGTTGGACCGGGACAGGGGGTCTCAAATCAGCCCCAGCATTTT; CDR3: CASSVGPGQGVSNQPQHF
size: .; J: TRBJ2-1; V: TRBV3-1; D: .; DNA: TGTGCCAGCAGCCAAGATAGAAGGCACCTAACTGCCTCCTACAATGAGCAGTTCTTC; CDR3: CASSQDRRHLTASYNEQFF